The T cell receptor beta chain described here comes from a study of T cells in Graves' hyperthyroidism and ophthalmopathy. RNA transcripts provided the source from which TCR beta CDR3 regions were amplified. HTBI primers were used for first-round RT-PCR of the TCR CDR3. One entry per CDR3 protein, called by TCRdb with MiXCR from the multiplex PCR reads. The sample consists of 500,000 to 750,000 distinct CDR3 sequences, approximately 15% of them appearing once. Trimming removed 1 base from V and 2 bases from J, with 6 bases in between. The CDR3 is 14 amino acids. Germline values: CDR1 LGHDT, CDR2 YNNKEL (reference sequence). Clinical symptoms, serum thyroxine and TRAb, thyroid ultrasound and orbital computed tomography were used for the diagnoses. This clonotype occurred many times.

This chain connects TRBV3-1 to TRBJ1-5; D gene ambiguous. The sample comprised blood. This receptor was identified in a woman in her 30s with Graves' hyperthyroidism. In DNA form, the CDR3 reads TGTGCCAGCAGCCAAGCCGCGGGCAATCAGCCCCAGCATTTT. This sequence encodes CASSQAAGNQPQHF.